This T cell receptor beta chain appears in the sequencing data of a study of PD-1 blockade in classical Hodgkin lymphoma. The study, taken as a whole, reports: Relapsed/refractory patients reportedly had lower baseline diversity than newly diagnosed patients. Repertoire difference causes, possibly disease activity or prior therapy, remain undefined.

The time point denotes: newly diagnosed, previously untreated cHL patient sample. Losses at the gene ends were 0 bases for V and 8 bases for J; bases not matched to a gene: 4. Germline lookup yields CDR1 SGHDT and CDR2 YYEEEE. CDR3 length equals 13 residues. Concerning this clone itself: What it binds is unknown.

TCRdb keeps only in-frame clones here, not all; method: immunoSEQ multiplex PCR. The sample holds approximately 17,000 clones, approximately 84% seen once. The source material was peripheral blood mononuclear cells (PBMCs). The chain recombines TRBV5-6 with TRBJ1-2; the match to TRBD1 covers 7 bases. The TCR sequence derives from a human donor with classical Hodgkin lymphoma. The DNA of the CDR3 is TGTGCCAGCAGCTTGGCCAGGGGGTACGGCTACACCTTC. This translates into CASSLARGYGYTF.